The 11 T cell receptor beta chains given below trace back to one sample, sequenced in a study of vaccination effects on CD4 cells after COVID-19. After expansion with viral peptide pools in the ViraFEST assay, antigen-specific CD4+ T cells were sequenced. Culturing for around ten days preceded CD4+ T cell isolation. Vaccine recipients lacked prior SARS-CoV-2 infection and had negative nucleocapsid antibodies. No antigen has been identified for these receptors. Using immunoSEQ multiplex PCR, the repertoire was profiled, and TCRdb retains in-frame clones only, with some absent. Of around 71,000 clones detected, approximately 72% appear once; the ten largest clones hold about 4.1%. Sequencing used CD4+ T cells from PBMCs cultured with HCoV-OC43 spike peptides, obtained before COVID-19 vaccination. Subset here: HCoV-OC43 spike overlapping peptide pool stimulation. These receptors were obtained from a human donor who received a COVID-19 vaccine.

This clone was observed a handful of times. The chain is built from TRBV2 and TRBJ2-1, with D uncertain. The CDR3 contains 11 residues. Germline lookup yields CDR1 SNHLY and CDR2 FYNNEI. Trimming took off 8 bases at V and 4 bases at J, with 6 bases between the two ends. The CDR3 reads CASSSYNEQFF. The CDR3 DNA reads TGTGCCAGCTCTAGTTACAATGAGCAGTTCTTC.

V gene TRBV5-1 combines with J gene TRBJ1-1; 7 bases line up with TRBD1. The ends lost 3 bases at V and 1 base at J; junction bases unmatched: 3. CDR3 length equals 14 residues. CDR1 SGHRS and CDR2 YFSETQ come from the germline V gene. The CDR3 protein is CASSWDSPNTEAFF. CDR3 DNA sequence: TGCGCCAGCAGCTGGGACAGCCCGAACACTGAAGCTTTCTTT.

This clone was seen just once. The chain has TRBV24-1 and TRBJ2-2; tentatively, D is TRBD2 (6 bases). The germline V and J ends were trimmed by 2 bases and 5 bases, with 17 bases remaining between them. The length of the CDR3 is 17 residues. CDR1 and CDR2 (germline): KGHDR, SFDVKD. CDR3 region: CATSDWSLRGRTGELFF. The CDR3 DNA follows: TGTGCCACCAGTGATTGGAGTCTTCGGGGGAGAACCGGGGAGCTGTTTTTT.

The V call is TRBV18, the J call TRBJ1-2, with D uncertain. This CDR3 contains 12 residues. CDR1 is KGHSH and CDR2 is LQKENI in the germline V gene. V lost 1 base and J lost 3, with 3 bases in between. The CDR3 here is CASSPRDYGYTF. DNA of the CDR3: TGTGCCAGCTCACCACGAGACTATGGCTACACCTTC.

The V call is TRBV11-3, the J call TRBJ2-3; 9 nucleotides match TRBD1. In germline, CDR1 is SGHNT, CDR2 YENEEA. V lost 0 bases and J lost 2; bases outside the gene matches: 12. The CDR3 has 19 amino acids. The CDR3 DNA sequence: TGTGCCAGCAGCTTAGAGGTTTTCCGGACAGGGGATTTCACAGATACGCAGTATTTT. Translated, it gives CASSLEVFRTGDFTDTQYF.

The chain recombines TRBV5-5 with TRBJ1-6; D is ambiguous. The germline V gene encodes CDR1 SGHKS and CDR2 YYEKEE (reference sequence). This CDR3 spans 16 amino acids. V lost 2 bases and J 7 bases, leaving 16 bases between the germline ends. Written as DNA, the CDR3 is TGTGCCAGCAGCTTAGGACCCGTTAGTTCGAATTCACCCCTCCACTTT. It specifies CASSLGPVSSNSPLHF.

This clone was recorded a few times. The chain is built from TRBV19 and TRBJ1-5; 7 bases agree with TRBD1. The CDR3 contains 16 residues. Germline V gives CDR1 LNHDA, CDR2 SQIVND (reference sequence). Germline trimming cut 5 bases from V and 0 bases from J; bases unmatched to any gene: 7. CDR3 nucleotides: TGTGCCAGTAGTGTAAGACAGGGCTATAGCAATCAGCCCCAGCATTTT. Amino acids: CASSVRQGYSNQPQHF.

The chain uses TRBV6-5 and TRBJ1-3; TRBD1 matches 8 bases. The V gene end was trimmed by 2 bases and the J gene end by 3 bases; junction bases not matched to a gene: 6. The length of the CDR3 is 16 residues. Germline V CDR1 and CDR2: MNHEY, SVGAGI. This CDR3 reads CASSYLRTGIGNTIYF. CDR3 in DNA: TGTGCCAGCAGTTACCTCAGGACAGGGATTGGAAACACCATATATTTT.

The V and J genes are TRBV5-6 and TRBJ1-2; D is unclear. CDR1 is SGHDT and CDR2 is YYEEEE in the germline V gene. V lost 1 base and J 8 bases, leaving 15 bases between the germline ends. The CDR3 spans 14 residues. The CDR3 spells CASSLSLGLGGYTF. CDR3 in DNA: TGTGCCAGCAGCTTGTCTTTGGGCCTGGGAGGCTACACCTTC.

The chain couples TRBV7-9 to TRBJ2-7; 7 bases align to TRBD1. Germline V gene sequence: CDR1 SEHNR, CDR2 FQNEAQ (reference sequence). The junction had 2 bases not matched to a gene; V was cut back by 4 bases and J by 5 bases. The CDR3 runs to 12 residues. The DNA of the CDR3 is TGTGCCAGCAGCTACACAGGGGACGAGCAGTACGTC. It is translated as CASSYTGDEQYV.

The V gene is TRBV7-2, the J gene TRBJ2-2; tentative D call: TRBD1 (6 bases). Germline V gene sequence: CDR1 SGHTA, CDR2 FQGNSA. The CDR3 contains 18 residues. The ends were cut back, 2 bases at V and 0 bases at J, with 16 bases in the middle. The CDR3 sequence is CASSLLHLRTANTGELFF. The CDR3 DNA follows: TGTGCCAGCAGCTTATTACACCTCCGGACAGCGAACACCGGGGAGCTGTTTTTT.